Reported below is one T cell receptor (beta chain). Its antigen is unknown. V gave up 1 base and J gave up 1 base; unmatched junction bases: 4. The CDR3 sequence is 19 residues long. The germline CDR1 and CDR2 sequences are LGHNA and YNFKEQ. The data are from a study of T cells in Graves' hyperthyroidism and ophthalmopathy. Study details: Peripheral blood was acquired at first diagnosis, ahead of any therapy whatsoever. Study outcomes and limitations: Ophthalmopathy was separated from stable hyperthyroidism by a 13 V-J model.

TCR beta CDR3 sequences were amplified from RNA transcripts. First-round RT-PCR with HTBI primers amplified the TCR CDR3 region. Using its own MiXCR run on the multiplex PCR reads, TCRdb lists one record per CDR3 protein. The sample lists hundreds of thousands of distinct CDR3 sequences, approximately 13% occurring once. Specimen: blood. The sequence was collected from a woman in her thirties with Graves' hyperthyroidism that later progressed to Graves' ophthalmopathy. The chain combines TRBV4-2 with TRBJ2-2; 15 positions agree with TRBD2. CDR3 loop: CASSQGTSGRARNTGELFF. CDR3 nucleotide sequence: TGTGCCAGCAGCCAAGGGACTAGCGGGAGGGCCAGGAACACCGGGGAGCTGTTTTTT.